This TCR beta chain was sequenced for a study of OX40 agonist ivuxolimab in advanced cancers. Study as a whole: Each patient was given ivuxolimab into a vein every 2 weeks, at 0.01 to 10 mg/kg. Eligibility rules accepted prior anti-PD-1, anti-PD-L1 or anti-CTLA-4 therapy, and 35% to 40% had some. Three individuals attained partial responses, comprising one hepatocellular carcinoma case and two cutaneous melanoma cases.

Sequencing was performed with immunoSEQ multiplex PCR; in TCRdb, only in-frame clones are kept and a portion is missing. This repertoire shows roughly 80,000 clones, 65% to 90% found once; its top ten account for over 1.5%. The TCR comes from an adult with an advanced solid tumor such as melanoma, head and neck, liver or kidney cancer. Sequences were derived from CD4+ or CD8+ T cells sorted from blood, sampled in a trial of the OX40 agonist ivuxolimab.

DNA for the CDR3: TGTGCCAGCAGTATGGTGGCTGGTAGTGAGCAGTTCTTC. Translating gives CASSMVAGSEQFF. This rearrangement joins TRBV7-3 to TRBJ2-1; D uncertain. The V gene's germline CDR1 is SGHTA and CDR2 FQGTGA. The CDR3 is made up of 13 amino acids. Deletions cut 6 bases from V and 9 bases from J, with 15 bases between.